This TCR beta chain was recovered during a study of response to subunit inactivated influenza vaccine. General study results and limits: Seasonal influenza vaccination, on each occasion, was suggested by the authors to recruit few new T cells.

Trimming pared 4 bases from V and 0 bases from J, leaving 14 bases between. This CDR3 region has 15 residues. Germline loops: CDR1 DFQATT, CDR2 SNEGSKA (reference sequence). TCRdb re-analysed the RT-PCR reads in MiXCR, keeping a single row per CDR3 protein. The sample contains about 700,000 distinct CDR3 sequences, roughly 14% of which appear only once. On this clonotype itself: Its antigen is as yet unknown.

The chain combines TRBV20-1 with TRBJ2-3; D is unresolved. The receptor's source is a man in his fifties or sixties who received an inactivated influenza vaccine. The starting material was PBMCs from blood, obtained 14 to 15 days before vaccination. DNA of the CDR3: TGCAGTGCTAAGGGCCGCTGGCGGAGCACAGATACGCAGTATTTT. This codes for CSAKGRWRSTDTQYF.